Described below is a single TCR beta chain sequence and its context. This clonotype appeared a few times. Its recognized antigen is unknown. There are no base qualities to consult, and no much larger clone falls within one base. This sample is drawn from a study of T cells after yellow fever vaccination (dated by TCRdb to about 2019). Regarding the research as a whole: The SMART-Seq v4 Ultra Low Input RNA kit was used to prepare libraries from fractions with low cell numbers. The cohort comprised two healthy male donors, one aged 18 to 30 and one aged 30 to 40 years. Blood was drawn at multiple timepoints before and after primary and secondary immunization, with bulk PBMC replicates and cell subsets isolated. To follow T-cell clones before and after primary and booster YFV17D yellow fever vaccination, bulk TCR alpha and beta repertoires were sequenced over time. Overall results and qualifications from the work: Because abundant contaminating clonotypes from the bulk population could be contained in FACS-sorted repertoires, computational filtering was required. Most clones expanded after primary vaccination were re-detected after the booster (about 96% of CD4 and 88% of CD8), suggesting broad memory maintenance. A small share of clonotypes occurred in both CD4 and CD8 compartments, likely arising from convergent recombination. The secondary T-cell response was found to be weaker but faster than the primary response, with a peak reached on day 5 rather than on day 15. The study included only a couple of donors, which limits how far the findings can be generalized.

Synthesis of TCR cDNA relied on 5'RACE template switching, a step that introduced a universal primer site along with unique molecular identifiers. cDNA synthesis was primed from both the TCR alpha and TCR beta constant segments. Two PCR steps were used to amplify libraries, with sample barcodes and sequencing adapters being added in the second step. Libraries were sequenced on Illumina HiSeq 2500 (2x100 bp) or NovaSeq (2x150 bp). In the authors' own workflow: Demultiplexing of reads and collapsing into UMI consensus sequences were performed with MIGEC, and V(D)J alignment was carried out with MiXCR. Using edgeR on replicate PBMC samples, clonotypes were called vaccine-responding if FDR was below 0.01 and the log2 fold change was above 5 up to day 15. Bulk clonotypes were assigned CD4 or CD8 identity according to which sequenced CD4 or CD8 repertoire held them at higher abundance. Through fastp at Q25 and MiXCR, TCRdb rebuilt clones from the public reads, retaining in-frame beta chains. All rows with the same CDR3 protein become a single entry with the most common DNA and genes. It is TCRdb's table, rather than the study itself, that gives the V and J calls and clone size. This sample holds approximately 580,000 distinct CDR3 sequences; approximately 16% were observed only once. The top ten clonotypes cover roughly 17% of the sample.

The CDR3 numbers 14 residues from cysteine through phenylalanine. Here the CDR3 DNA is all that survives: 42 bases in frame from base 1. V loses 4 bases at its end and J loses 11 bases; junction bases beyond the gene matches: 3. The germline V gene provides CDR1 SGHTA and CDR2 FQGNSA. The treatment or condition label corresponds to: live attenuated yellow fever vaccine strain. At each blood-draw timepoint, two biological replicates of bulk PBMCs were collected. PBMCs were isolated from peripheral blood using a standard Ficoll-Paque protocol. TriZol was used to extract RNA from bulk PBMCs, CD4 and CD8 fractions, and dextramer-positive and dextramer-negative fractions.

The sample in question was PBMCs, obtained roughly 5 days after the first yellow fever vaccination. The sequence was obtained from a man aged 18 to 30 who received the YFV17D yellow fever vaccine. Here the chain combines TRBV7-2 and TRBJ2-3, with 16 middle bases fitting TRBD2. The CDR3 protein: CASSSGTSGGVQYF. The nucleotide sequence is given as TGTGCCAGCAGCTCCGGGACTAGCGGGGGGGTGCAGTATTTT.